This entry concerns a single T cell receptor (beta chain). The entry originates in a study of blood T cell repertoires in COVID-19. Deletions cut 1 base from V and 6 bases from J, with 13 bases between. The CDR3 runs 14 residues. The germline V gene has CDR1 SGHTA and CDR2 FQGNSA. Original analysis: From reference gene primer amplification, estimates of nucleated cell counts were derived. Clones were read by immunoSEQ multiplex PCR, and TCRdb kept only the in-frame ones, dropping some. V, J and clone size are taken as reported in that table, and D and trimming were inferred from the DNA itself. The sample lists about 250,000 clones, 87% occurring once.

The sequenced sample was peripheral blood. The clonotype originates from a man aged 18 to 30 with active or convalescent COVID-19. The V call is TRBV7-2, the J call TRBJ2-7; perhaps TRBD2 as D (5 bases). The CDR3 region is CASSLDGSEGEQYF. DNA for the CDR3: TGTGCCAGCAGCTTAGACGGGTCTGAGGGCGAGCAGTACTTC.